This T cell receptor beta chain is from a study of CD8+ T cells in alopecia areata. Looking at the study overall: Treatment ran 6 to 18 months, with 6 months of follow-up afterward.

From alopecia areata patients, lesional scalp punch biopsies and peripheral blood were collected. In the case of this clone: Its antigen remains unidentified.

RNA was extracted and reverse transcribed into cDNA as the sequencing template. This table comes from immunoSEQ multiplex PCR, and its TCRdb copy is limited to in-frame clones, with some not included. The table has over 200,000 clones, 57% seen once. Trimming shortened V by 3 bases and J by 4 bases, and 8 bases separated the two germline ends. Germline V gene lookup returns CDR1 SGHRS and CDR2 YFSETQ. This CDR3 region has 13 residues. The study's findings and limits: Lesional scalp, notably in alopecia totalis/universalis, had clonality above that of normal scalp.

Material: CD4+ T cells sorted from blood, obtained at week 0. The sequence came from a human donor with alopecia areata. V usage is TRBV5-1 and J usage is TRBJ1-5; possible D gene TRBD1, 6 bases. Here the CDR3 DNA reads TGCGCCAGCAGCTCAACAGGGAATCAGCCCCAGCATTTT. Protein product: CASSSTGNQPQHF.